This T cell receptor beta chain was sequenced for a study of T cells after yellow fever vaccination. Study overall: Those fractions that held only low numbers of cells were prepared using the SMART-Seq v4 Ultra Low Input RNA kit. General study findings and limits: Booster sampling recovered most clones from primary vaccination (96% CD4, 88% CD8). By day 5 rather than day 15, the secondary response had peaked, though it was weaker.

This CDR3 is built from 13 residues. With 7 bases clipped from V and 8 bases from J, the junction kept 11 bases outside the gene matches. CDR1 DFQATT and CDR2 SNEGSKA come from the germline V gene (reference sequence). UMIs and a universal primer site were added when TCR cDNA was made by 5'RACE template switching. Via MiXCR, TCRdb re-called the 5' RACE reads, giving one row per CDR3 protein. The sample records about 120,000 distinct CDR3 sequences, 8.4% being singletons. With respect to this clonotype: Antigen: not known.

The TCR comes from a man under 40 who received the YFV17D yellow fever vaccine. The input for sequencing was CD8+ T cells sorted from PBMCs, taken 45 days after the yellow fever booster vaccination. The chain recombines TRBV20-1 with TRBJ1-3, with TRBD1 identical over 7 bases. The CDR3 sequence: CSVLGGGRDTIYF. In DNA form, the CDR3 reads TGCAGTGTCCTAGGGGGCGGGAGGGACACCATATATTTT.